Following are 17 T cell receptor beta chains from one sample sequenced in a study of shared clonotypes between healthy human individuals. TCRdb keeps only in-frame clones here, not all; method: immunoSEQ multiplex PCR. The sample consists of roughly 2 million clones, 90% to 95% of them appearing once. Material: naive CD4+ T cells sorted from blood. Subset here: CD45RA+ positively selected. The receptors stem from a man aged 18 to 30 in good health.

The V gene is TRBV15, the J gene TRBJ1-5, with D tentatively TRBD1 (6 bases). The CDR3 contains 18 residues. Trimming took 0 bases from V and 4 from J, leaving 19 bases between them. Per the germline V gene, CDR1 is LNHNV and CDR2 is YYDKDF (reference sequence). The CDR3 loop reads CATSRESSRGGHNQPQHF. The CDR3 bases are TGTGCCACCAGCAGAGAGTCATCTCGAGGGGGTCATAATCAGCCCCAGCATTTT.

CDR3 DNA sequence: TGCGCCAGCAGCGAGGGGGGGAAGAACACCGGGGAGCTGTTTTTT. Encoded protein: CASSEGGKNTGELFF. The chain has TRBV10-1 and TRBJ2-2; D perhaps matches TRBD2 (7 bases). Trimming took 6 bases from V and 1 from J, leaving 12 bases between them. The CDR3 is 15 residues long. Germline V gene lookup returns CDR1 WNHNN and CDR2 SYGVQD (reference sequence).

J is TRBJ2-2 and V is TRBV29-1, with 10 positions matching TRBD2. V gave up 6 bases and J gave up 6 bases; unmatched junction bases: 10. The CDR3 length is 15 residues. The germline V gene has CDR1 SQVTM and CDR2 ANQGSEA. The CDR3 bases are TGCAGCGTATACCTCCGGACTAGCGGACCCGGGGAGCTGTTTTTT. It codes for CSVYLRTSGPGELFF.

The chain uses TRBV28 and TRBJ2-2; no clear D. The V end was cut by 4 bases, the J end by 5 bases, with 11 bases between. There are 14 residues in the CDR3. CDR1 is MDHEN and CDR2 is SYDVKM in the germline V gene. The CDR3 sequence is CASSSHGYTGELFF. The CDR3 DNA reads TGTGCCAGCAGTTCCCACGGATATACCGGGGAGCTGTTTTTT.

This chain joins TRBV5-4 and TRBJ1-6; D is unclear. Between the trimmed V and J ends, which lost 5 bases and 6 bases, there was a span of 9 bases. The CDR3 runs 13 residues. CDR1 is SGHNT and CDR2 is YYREEE in the germline V gene (reference sequence). CDR3 amino acids: CASSDITNSPLHF. In nucleotides, the CDR3 is TGTGCCAGCAGTGACATTACTAATTCACCCCTCCACTTT.

As concerns this clone: This specimen includes other DNA sequences encoding the same CDR3. The rearrangement links TRBV5-1 to TRBJ1-5; 7 nucleotides align to TRBD1. There are 14 residues in the CDR3. Germline CDR1 SGHRS, CDR2 YFSETQ. V was clipped by 5 bases and J by 2 bases; unmatched bases: 4. The CDR3 here is CASSSTGGNQPQHF. CDR3 sequence (DNA): TGCGCCAGCAGTTCTACAGGGGGCAATCAGCCCCAGCATTTT. The full variable domain, its missing parts supplied by reference TRBV5-1 and TRBJ1-5, is KAGVTQTPRYLIKTRGQQVTLSCSPISGHRSVSWYQQTPGQGLQFLFEYFSETQRNKGNFPGRFSGRQFSNSRSEMNVSTLELGDSALYLCASSSTGGNQPQHFGDGTRLSIL.

Notes on this clone: Different DNA sequences within this sample yield the same CDR3. This rearrangement joins TRBV4-3 to TRBJ2-7; TRBD2 matches at 10 bases. The CDR3 extends over 16 amino acids. V was pared by 0 bases and J by 0 bases, with 2 bases of the junction left unmatched. From germline, CDR1 is LGHNA and CDR2 YSLEER. CDR3 nucleotide sequence: TGCGCCAGCAGCCAAGAACTAGCGGGAAGCTCCTACGAGCAGTACTTC. Encoded protein: CASSQELAGSSYEQYF.

Concerning this clone: At the DNA level, this CDR3 is encoded by other sequences in the same sample as well. CDR3 in DNA: TGCGCCAGCAGCTTGGCCGGGACTAGCGGGAACACAGATACGCAGTATTTT. Protein: CASSLAGTSGNTDTQYF. The gene calls are TRBV5-1 and TRBJ2-3, with 13 bases aligning to TRBD2. This CDR3 has 17 residues. Germline values: CDR1 SGHRS, CDR2 YFSETQ. The trim removed 0 bases at V and 2 bases at J, leaving 3 bases unmatched.

The chain is built from TRBV11-2 and TRBJ2-7; D may be TRBD1 (6 bases). CDR1 and CDR2 (germline): SGHAT, FQNNGV. CDR3 length equals 13 residues. Trimming shortened V by 5 bases and J by 7 bases, and 15 bases separated the two germline ends. The CDR3 protein is CASSRQVLLEQYF. Here the CDR3 DNA reads TGTGCCAGCAGCCGACAGGTCCTCTTAGAGCAGTACTTC.

The V and J genes are TRBV6-5 and TRBJ1-6; a possible D gene is TRBD1 (5 bases). Per the germline V gene, CDR1 is MNHEY and CDR2 is SVGAGI. CDR3 length: 12 residues. The CDR3 DNA reads TGTGCAGACGGGGGTTTCTATTCACCCCTCCACTTT. It codes for CADGGFYSPLHF.

The CDR3 protein is CASSLANQVVGELFF. Written as DNA, the CDR3 is TGTGCCAGCAGCTTGGCCAATCAAGTCGTCGGGGAGCTGTTTTTT. This chain uses TRBV5-4 with TRBJ2-2; no clear D gene. Trimming shortened V by 0 bases and J by 7 bases, and 13 bases separated the two germline ends. The CDR3 is 15 amino acids. The germline gives CDR1 SGHNT, CDR2 YYREEE (reference sequence).

This sequence joins TRBV4-1 and TRBJ1-2; 9 bases agree with TRBD1. The junction had 12 bases not matched to a gene; V was cut back by 4 bases and J by 0 bases. The length of the CDR3 is 18 residues. CDR1 and CDR2 (germline): MGHRA, YSYEKL. CDR3: CASSPTGTGIPTNYGYTF. The CDR3 nucleotides are TGCGCCAGCAGCCCGACCGGGACAGGGATCCCCACTAACTATGGCTACACCTTC.

CDR3 in amino acids: CASSYDRGAGNTIYF. The DNA of the CDR3 is TGCGCCAGCAGCTATGACAGGGGAGCTGGAAACACCATATATTTT. The V gene is TRBV5-1, the J gene TRBJ1-3, with TRBD1 identical over 8 bases. Germline V CDR1 and CDR2: SGHRS, YFSETQ. There are 15 residues in the CDR3. V shed 3 bases and J 2 bases; nucleotides not matched to a gene: 4.

This clone was seen once. This chain links TRBV19 with TRBJ2-5; 8 bases agree with TRBD2. Germline-derived CDR1 and CDR2 are LNHDA and SQIVND (reference sequence). V lost 7 bases and J lost 2; bases outside the gene matches: 9. This CDR3 region has 15 residues. The CDR3 here is CASKVAGRKQETQYF. The DNA for the CDR3 is TGTGCCAGTAAGGTAGCGGGACGGAAGCAAGAGACCCAGTACTTC.

Worth noting for this clone: This CDR3 is also generated by other DNA sequences in the sample. The chain employs TRBV6-5 and TRBJ2-7, with 7 positions matching TRBD2. The CDR3 runs to 15 residues. Germline CDR1 is MNHEY and CDR2 is SVGAGI. V shed 2 bases, J shed 2 bases, and the junction held 6 bases outside the gene matches. The CDR3 bases are TGTGCCAGCAGTTACGGTGGCGGGAGCGCCTACGAGCAGTACTTC. It is translated as CASSYGGGSAYEQYF.

V and J are TRBV6-1 and TRBJ2-7; D might be TRBD2 (6 bases). The V gene's germline CDR1 is MNHNS and CDR2 SASEGT. Between the trimmed V and J ends, which lost 2 bases and 2 bases, there was a span of 16 bases. This CDR3 contains 16 residues. CDR3 sequence reads: CASSESAGLAAYEQYF. The CDR3 nucleotides are TGTGCCAGCAGTGAATCCGCGGGGCTAGCCGCCTACGAGCAGTACTTC.

The rearrangement links TRBV19 to TRBJ2-1, with D possibly matching TRBD1 (5 bases). The CDR3 is made up of 14 amino acids. The ends were cut back, 0 bases at V and 6 bases at J, with 9 bases in the middle. Germline V lookup: CDR1 LNHDA, CDR2 SQIVND (reference sequence). CDR3 in amino acids: CASSIDQGPNEQFF. CDR3 coding DNA: TGTGCCAGTAGTATAGATCAGGGTCCCAATGAGCAGTTCTTC.